The 25 T cell receptor beta chains reported below all come from one sample, sequenced in a study of blood T cell repertoires in COVID-19 (TCRdb year 2020). The library was prepared using the immunoSEQ multiplex PCR assay. TCRdb carries this immuneACCESS record with in-frame sequences only. Its versions omit some clonotypes, under half of them owing to an unresolved V gene in the studies checked, with the rest unexplained. The sample table records 55,000 to 70,000 clones; approximately 82% of these occur just once. Together, the top ten hold around 3.8% of the sample. Specimen: peripheral blood. Source of these receptors: a woman of 80 years or more with acute or convalescent COVID-19.

This clone was detected a few times. The V call is TRBV15, the J call TRBJ1-1; D perhaps matches TRBD1 (5 bases). Germline V gives CDR1 LNHNV, CDR2 YYDKDF (reference sequence). With 9 bases removed from V and 3 bases from J, the gap between germline ends came to 14 bases. The CDR3 has 13 amino acids. CDR3 sequence: CATWGPKDTEAFF. Here the CDR3 DNA reads TGTGCCACTTGGGGCCCAAAGGACACTGAAGCTTTCTTT.

The V and J genes are TRBV28 and TRBJ1-1; TRBD1 matches at 10 bases. The germline CDR1 and CDR2 sequences are MDHEN and SYDVKM. The J segment lost 5 bases and the V segment lost 6 bases, leaving 6 bases of the junction unmatched. The CDR3 contains 14 residues. The CDR3 spells CASRSRDRGTEAFF. Written as DNA, the CDR3 is TGTGCCAGCAGGTCCCGGGACAGGGGAACTGAAGCTTTCTTT.

The chain joins TRBV30 to TRBJ2-3; a possible D gene is TRBD2 (5 bases). CDR3 length: 12 residues. Germline assignment: CDR1 GTSNPN and CDR2 SVGIG (reference sequence). V lost 3 bases and J 7 bases, leaving 11 bases between the germline ends. CDR3 nucleotides: TGTGCCTGGAGCGAGGGCTTTTATACGCAGTATTTT. Its translation is CAWSEGFYTQYF.

This clone has more than one count but fewer than ten. V usage is TRBV6-2 or TRBV6-3 and J usage is TRBJ2-3, with TRBD1 as a possible D gene (6 bases). Germline loops: CDR1 MNHEY, CDR2 SVGEGT. V was cut by 2 bases and J by 2 bases, with 8 bases left in between. The length of the CDR3 is 14 residues. The chain's CDR3 is CASSYPGDTDTQYF. For the CDR3, the DNA is TGTGCCAGCAGTTACCCAGGGGACACAGATACGCAGTATTTT.

The chain recombines TRBV6-5 with TRBJ1-2; TRBD1 aligns across 8 bases. The ends lost 6 bases at V and 5 bases at J; junction bases unmatched: 8. The CDR3 runs to 14 residues. Germline lookup yields CDR1 MNHEY and CDR2 SVGAGI. This CDR3 is CASRETGTGYGYTF. CDR3 bases: TGTGCCAGCAGGGAGACCGGGACAGGATATGGCTACACCTTC.

This clone has just a few counts. This chain connects TRBV25-1 to TRBJ1-3; D unclear. Trimming removed 4 bases from V and 1 base from J, with 8 bases in between. This CDR3 is 14 amino acids long. CDR1 MGHDK and CDR2 SYGVNS come from the germline V gene. The CDR3 DNA sequence: TGTGCCAGCAGTGCCCCGGGGTCTGGAAACACCATATATTTT. Translated, it gives CASSAPGSGNTIYF.

The V and J genes are TRBV5-1 and TRBJ2-2; 11 bases line up with TRBD1. From germline, CDR1 is SGHRS and CDR2 YFSETQ. This CDR3 is built from 15 residues. The V gene end was trimmed by 6 bases and the J gene end by 8 bases; junction bases not matched to a gene: 9. As DNA, the CDR3 is TGCGCCAGCATCCCGGACAGGGGGCGCGGTGGGGAGCTGTTTTTT. As protein: CASIPDRGRGGELFF.

The chain has TRBV27 and TRBJ2-6; maybe TRBD1 (5 bases). V shed 6 bases and J shed 4 bases, with 22 bases lying between them. This CDR3 region has 18 residues. The germline V gene encodes CDR1 MNHEY and CDR2 SMNVEV (reference sequence). The CDR3 reads CASRYTDTPGGGANVLTF. The DNA of the CDR3 is TGTGCCAGCAGATACACGGACACCCCTGGCGGAGGGGCCAACGTCCTGACTTTC.

This clone occurred once. The gene calls are TRBV6-4 and TRBJ1-1; D gene uncertain. Between the trimmed V and J ends, which lost 6 bases and 5 bases, there was a span of 7 bases. Germline V lookup: CDR1 MRHNA, CDR2 SNTAGT. This CDR3 spans 11 amino acids. The CDR3 DNA follows: TGTGCCAGCAGCGTCGGTACTGAAGCTTTCTTT. Residues: CASSVGTEAFF.

The rearrangement joins TRBV29-1 to TRBJ2-1; 9 bases line up with TRBD1. The CDR3 extends over 13 amino acids. J lost 5 bases, V lost 6 bases, and 5 bases had no gene match. The germline V gene has CDR1 SQVTM and CDR2 ANQGSEA. The CDR3 nucleotides read TGCAGCGTAGGACAGGGGAACCACAATGAGCAGTTCTTC. Amino acids: CSVGQGNHNEQFF.

V is TRBV2 and J is TRBJ2-1; 9 positions match TRBD1. Looked up from germline, CDR1 is SNHLY and CDR2 is FYNNEI. The length of the CDR3 is 14 residues. The trim removed 5 bases at V and 6 bases at J, leaving 5 bases unmatched. The CDR3 loop reads CASSQRTGVNEQFF. The DNA for the CDR3 is TGTGCCAGCAGTCAGAGGACAGGGGTCAATGAGCAGTTCTTC.

The chain joins TRBV18 to TRBJ2-3, with a possible D match to TRBD1 (5 bases). The V end lost 4 bases, the J end lost 6 bases, and 17 bases lay between the germline ends. Germline loops: CDR1 KGHSH, CDR2 LQKENI. This CDR3 region has 15 residues. The CDR3 coding sequence is TGTGCCAGCTCACTTGGCCAGGGAACGTTTGATACGCAGTATTTT. This translates into CASSLGQGTFDTQYF.

The V and J genes are TRBV28 and TRBJ1-3, with TRBD1 matching 9 bases. This CDR3 contains 16 residues. Germline values: CDR1 MDHEN, CDR2 SYDVKM. J lost 3 bases, V lost 5 bases, and 8 bases had no gene match. CDR3 loop: CASSTPQGAGGNTIYF. The CDR3 nucleotides read TGTGCCAGCAGTACCCCACAGGGGGCAGGTGGAAACACCATATATTTT. The variable domain in full, completed from reference TRBV28 and TRBJ1-3, reads DVKVTQSSRYLVKRTGEKVFLECVQDMDHENMFWYRQDPGLGLRLIYFSYDVKMKEKGDIPEGYSVSREKKERFSLILESASTNQTSMYLCASSTPQGAGGNTIYFGEGSWLTVV.

This clone is a singleton in its sample. In nucleotides, the CDR3 is TGTGCCAGCAGCCAAGGCCGGGAGCAGTTCTTC. It is translated as CASSQGREQFF. The genes are TRBV3-1 (or the pseudogene TRBV3-2) and TRBJ2-1, with D uncertain. The CDR3 is 11 residues long. Trimming stripped 1 base from V and 10 bases from J, with 5 bases between. Germline V lookup: CDR1 LGHDT, CDR2 YNNKEL (reference sequence).

CDR3 in amino acids: CASSELAALRNQPQHF. The CDR3 nucleotides are TGTGCCAGCAGTGAATTGGCAGCACTGAGGAATCAGCCCCAGCATTTT. The chain joins TRBV6-1 to TRBJ1-5; no firm D call. Trimming removed 2 bases from V and 4 bases from J, with 15 bases in between. The CDR3 consists of 16 residues. The germline V gene encodes CDR1 MNHNS and CDR2 SASEGT.

This chain connects TRBV28 to TRBJ1-5; D is ambiguous. CDR3 length: 15 residues. In germline, CDR1 is MDHEN, CDR2 SYDVKM. Deletions cut 4 bases from V and 0 bases from J, with 10 bases between. The CDR3 here is CASSSRIYSNQPQHF. The CDR3 coding sequence is TGTGCCAGCAGTTCCAGGATCTATAGCAATCAGCCCCAGCATTTT. The full variable domain, rest sourced from reference TRBV28 and TRBJ1-5, is DVKVTQSSRYLVKRTGEKVFLECVQDMDHENMFWYRQDPGLGLRLIYFSYDVKMKEKGDIPEGYSVSREKKERFSLILESASTNQTSMYLCASSSRIYSNQPQHFGDGTRLSIL.

The rearrangement joins TRBV6-2 or TRBV6-3 to TRBJ1-5; 7 bases map to TRBD1. Germline CDR1 is MNHEY and CDR2 is SVGEGT. This CDR3 comprises 20 residues. Trimming cost V 0 bases and J 0 bases; bases outside gene matches: 14. CDR3 region: CASSYSLSDRKLYSNQPQHF. The CDR3 DNA reads as TGTGCCAGCAGTTACTCGTTGTCGGACAGGAAACTTTATAGCAATCAGCCCCAGCATTTT.

This chain joins TRBV11-2 and TRBJ2-3, with 8 nucleotides matching TRBD1. CDR3 length: 13 amino acids. Losses at the gene ends were 6 bases for V and 10 bases for J; bases not matched to a gene: 9. Germline V gene sequence: CDR1 SGHAT, CDR2 FQNNGV. The CDR3 reads CASRSGTDRAQYF. CDR3 DNA sequence: TGTGCCAGCAGGAGTGGAACGGACAGGGCGCAGTATTTT.

The chain combines TRBV7-6 with TRBJ2-1; TRBD1 is a possible D gene (5 bases). Deletions cut 0 bases from V and 9 bases from J, with 18 bases between. CDR1 and CDR2 from the germline V gene are SGHVS and FNYEAQ. This CDR3 is built from 16 residues. The CDR3 region is CASSLASGQGTFEQFF. The CDR3 DNA reads TGTGCCAGCAGCTTAGCCAGTGGGCAGGGTACCTTTGAGCAGTTCTTC.

The chain has TRBV7-3 and TRBJ2-7; 10 bases fit TRBD2. Trimming at V came to 6 bases and at J to 5 bases, leaving 7 bases not matched to a gene. CDR3 length: 14 amino acids. Germline V gene lookup returns CDR1 SGHTA and CDR2 FQGTGA. The CDR3 region has the DNA TGTGCCAGCAGGCGTCTAGCGGGAGATGACGAGCAGTACTTC. Its protein is CASRRLAGDDEQYF.

The rearrangement joins TRBV9 to TRBJ1-1; possible D gene TRBD1, 5 bases. The germline V and J ends were trimmed by 0 bases and 4 bases, with 19 bases remaining between them. The germline V gene encodes CDR1 SGDLS and CDR2 YYNGEE. CDR3 length equals 17 residues. In DNA form, the CDR3 reads TGTGCCAGCAGCGTAGGTTCTAGGGGAGGATTGGCCACTGAAGCTTTCTTT. This sequence encodes CASSVGSRGGLATEAFF.

A single count supports this clone. CDR3 coding DNA: TGCAGCGTCGGGGGGACTAGCGGGTACAATGAGCAGTTCTTC. Its protein is CSVGGTSGYNEQFF. The rearrangement uses TRBV29-1 and TRBJ2-1; 12 bases agree with TRBD2. CDR1 and CDR2 from the germline V gene are SQVTM and ANQGSEA. The CDR3 is 14 residues long. The junction had 4 bases not matched to a gene; V was cut back by 6 bases and J by 4 bases.

The chain has TRBV7-2 and TRBJ2-4; 13 bases are a match to TRBD2. V shed 3 bases, J shed 6 bases, and the junction held 2 bases outside the gene matches. CDR3 length: 15 residues. Germline CDR1 and CDR2: SGHTA and FQGNSA. CDR3 loop: CASSFWTSGGNIQYF. The CDR3 coding sequence is TGTGCCAGCAGCTTCTGGACTAGCGGGGGAAACATTCAGTACTTC.

This clone was observed a single time. The chain is built from TRBV11-2 and TRBJ1-2; D gene unclear. The germline gives CDR1 SGHAT, CDR2 FQNNGV. The CDR3 is 12 amino acids. The V end lost 7 bases, the J end lost 4 bases, and 10 bases lay between the germline ends. CDR3 sequence: CASTLGGYGYTF. The CDR3 DNA reads TGTGCCAGCACCCTAGGCGGCTATGGCTACACCTTC.

The chain uses TRBV6-1 and TRBJ1-1; 9 bases map to TRBD1. Germline assignment: CDR1 MNHNS and CDR2 SASEGT. The CDR3 runs 15 residues. Germline trimming cut 2 bases from V and 5 bases from J; bases unmatched to any gene: 6. CDR3 coding DNA: TGTGCCAGCAGTGAATTCGGACAGGGGTTGACTGAAGCTTTCTTT. Its protein product is CASSEFGQGLTEAFF.